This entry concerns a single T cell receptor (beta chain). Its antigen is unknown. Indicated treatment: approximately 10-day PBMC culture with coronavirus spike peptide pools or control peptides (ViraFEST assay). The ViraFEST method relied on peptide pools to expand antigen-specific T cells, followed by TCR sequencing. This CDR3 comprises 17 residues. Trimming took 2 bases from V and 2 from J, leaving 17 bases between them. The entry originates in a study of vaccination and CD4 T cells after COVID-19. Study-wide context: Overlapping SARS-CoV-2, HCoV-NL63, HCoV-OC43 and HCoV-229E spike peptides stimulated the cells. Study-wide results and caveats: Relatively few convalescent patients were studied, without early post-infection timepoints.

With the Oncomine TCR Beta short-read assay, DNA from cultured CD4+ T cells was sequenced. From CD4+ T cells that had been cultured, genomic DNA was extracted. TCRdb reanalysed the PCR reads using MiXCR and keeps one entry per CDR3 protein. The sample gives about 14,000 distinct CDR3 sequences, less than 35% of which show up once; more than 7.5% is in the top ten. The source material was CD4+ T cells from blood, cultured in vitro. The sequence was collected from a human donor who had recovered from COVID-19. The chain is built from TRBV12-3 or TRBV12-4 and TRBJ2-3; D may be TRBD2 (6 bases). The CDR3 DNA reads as TGTGCCAGCAGTTTATATCAGCGGGTACACGTCACAGATACGCAGTATTTT. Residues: CASSLYQRVHVTDTQYF.